This entry lists 11 T cell receptor beta chains sequenced from one sample in a study of identical twins. TCRdb passed the 5' RACE reads through MiXCR, listing each CDR3 protein once. The table lists about 240,000 distinct CDR3 sequences, roughly a tenth of them singletons. The material sequenced was memory T cells sorted from blood. The origin of the receptors is a man aged 45-60 years in good health.

This clonotype was seen more than once but under ten times. This sequence joins TRBV7-8 and TRBJ2-7, with D unresolved. This CDR3 is 18 amino acids long. Deletions cut 5 bases from V and 0 bases from J, with 23 bases between. Germline assignment: CDR1 SGHVS and CDR2 FQNEAQ. CDR3 nucleotide sequence: TGTGCCAGCAGCCCAAAAAAAGCCGGATCTCAAGCCTCCTACGAGCAGTACTTC. Translated, it gives CASSPKKAGSQASYEQYF.

The rearrangement joins TRBV18 to TRBJ2-5, with D possibly matching TRBD1 (6 bases). Trimming left V 0 bases short and J 2 bases short, with 10 bases between. This CDR3 region has 15 residues. Per germline, CDR1 KGHSH and CDR2 LQKENI. The CDR3 DNA reads as TGTGCCAGCTCACCACCCGGAGGACAGCAAGAGACCCAGTACTTC. It codes for CASSPPGGQQETQYF.

The table lists this clonotype with a few counts. V and J are TRBV5-1 and TRBJ2-3, with D tentatively TRBD1 (6 bases). The CDR3 consists of 13 residues. CDR1 and CDR2 (germline): SGHRS, YFSETQ. The V gene lost 7 bases and the J gene lost 5 bases, with 14 bases spanning the gap. CDR3 sequence (DNA): TGCGCCAGCGGGACACCCGGTGGAGATACGCAGTATTTT. Amino acid sequence: CASGTPGGDTQYF. The full variable domain, rest sourced from reference TRBV5-1 and TRBJ2-3, is KAGVTQTPRYLIKTRGQQVTLSCSPISGHRSVSWYQQTPGQGLQFLFEYFSETQRNKGNFPGRFSGRQFSNSRSEMNVSTLELGDSALYLCASGTPGGDTQYFGPGTRLTVL.

CDR3 amino acids: CASSLDQGSPYEQYF. CDR3 nucleotides: TGCGCCAGCAGCTTGGATCAAGGGTCCCCCTACGAGCAGTACTTC. The chain carries TRBV5-1 and TRBJ2-7; D is unresolved. The CDR3 extends over 15 amino acids. CDR1 is SGHRS, CDR2 YFSETQ, per germline. V shed 0 bases and J shed 2 bases, with 12 bases lying between them.

The genes are TRBV18 and TRBJ2-1; D ambiguous. V was pared by 3 bases and J by 7 bases, with 7 bases between. The CDR3 has 12 amino acids. Germline V lookup: CDR1 KGHSH, CDR2 LQKENI. The DNA of the CDR3 is TGTGCCAGCTCACCGAGGACGAATGAGCAGTTCTTC. Its translation: CASSPRTNEQFF.

This chain links TRBV12-3 or TRBV12-4 with TRBJ2-3; D is possibly TRBD1 (5 bases). The CDR3 has 14 residues. V was pared by 6 bases and J by 0 bases, with 10 bases between. The CDR3 bases are TGTGCCAGCAGGGACATGTCTAGCACAGATACGCAGTATTTT. Protein: CASRDMSSTDTQYF.

This clonotype was recorded a few times. The chain links TRBV6-2 or TRBV6-3 to TRBJ1-5; D ambiguous. The CDR3 loop spans 14 amino acids. CDR1 and CDR2 (germline): MNHEY, SVGEGT. The V and J ends lost 6 bases and 5 bases respectively, with 14 bases between them. The CDR3 spells CASSGTFADQPQHF. For the CDR3, the DNA is TGTGCCAGCAGCGGCACATTCGCCGATCAGCCCCAGCATTTT.

V and J are TRBV20-1 and TRBJ2-1; 8 bases align to TRBD1. After removal of 3 bases from V and 8 bases from J, the junction contained 6 bases not matched to a gene. The CDR3 extends over 13 amino acids. Germline values: CDR1 DFQATT, CDR2 SNEGSKA (reference sequence). This chain's CDR3 is CSASKQGADEQFF. The CDR3 nucleotides read TGCAGTGCTAGTAAGCAGGGGGCCGATGAGCAGTTCTTC.

In regard to this clonotype: At one of its ends the junction is not consistent with the germline gene, which may arise from a read error. The chain links TRBV5-3 to TRBJ1-2; 8 bases align to TRBD1. TRBV5-3 is designated an ORF whose function remains uncertain. CDR3 length: 18 residues. The CDR3 sequence: CASSLADSGTGRLGGYTF. In nucleotides, the CDR3 is TGTGCCAGCAGCTTGGCAGATTCTGGGACAGGTCGTCTCGGAGGCTACACCTTC.

This clonotype was counted ten times or more. The chain uses TRBV10-2 and TRBJ1-1, with a tentative D call TRBD1 (5 bases). The germline V and J ends were trimmed by 0 bases and 3 bases, with 20 bases remaining between them. Germline values: CDR1 WSHSY, CDR2 SAAADI. The CDR3 covers 18 residues. In DNA, the CDR3 is TGCGCCAGCAGTGAGTCGACAGTCGGAGGGGTCTCGGACACTGAAGCTTTCTTT. Protein product: CASSESTVGGVSDTEAFF.

In its sample, this clonotype was seen many times. This chain uses TRBV20-1 with TRBJ2-1; D gene unclear. V lost 5 bases to trimming and J lost 5 bases, with 16 bases between them. The CDR3 is 14 amino acids. Germline CDR1 reads DFQATT; CDR2 reads SNEGSKA (reference sequence). This chain's CDR3 is CSAHESGPHNEQFF. CDR3 in DNA: TGCAGTGCTCATGAATCGGGCCCCCACAATGAGCAGTTCTTC.